The clone carrying this T cell receptor beta chain was seen only a few times. Trimming left V 5 bases short and J 3 bases short, with 8 bases between. Germline assignment: CDR1 MDHEN and CDR2 SYDVKM. The CDR3 is 14 residues long. The data were taken from a study of blood T cells in healthy people across ages. Overall study context: About one barcoded beta molecule per two T cells was captured by template switching.

The authors ran a second PCR of roughly 6 to 12 cycles using a sample-barcoded 5' primer and a J-beta primer mix. TCRdb re-called the 5' RACE reads with MiXCR, one entry per CDR3 protein. The sample holds approximately 780,000 distinct CDR3 sequences, 25% to 30% seen once. This sample was shared with a second study, whose subject was T cells of mothers and their children. That investigation notes: Slightly higher but non-significant overlap marked related mother-child pairs versus unrelated pairs.

The rearrangement links TRBV28 to TRBJ2-6; D is unresolved. The source of this sequence is a boy younger than 18 in good health. The source material was blood. The CDR3 bases are TGTGCCAGCAGTCTAAGGGTTGGGGCCAACGTCCTGACTTTC. Translating it yields CASSLRVGANVLTF.